This T cell receptor beta chain was retrieved from a study (dated by TCRdb to about 2015). In the study overall: Whether tumor-infiltrating Tregs in breast cancer are recruited from blood Tregs or converted in situ from other CD4+ T cell subsets was tested.

The Miltenyi Naive CD4+ T Cell Isolation kit was used to purify naive CD4+ T cells, and CD25 microbeads were used to remove Tregs. In a bigger cohort of roughly 20 breast cancer patients, the researchers sequenced just a single TRBV12-4/TRBJ1-2 rearrangement in tumor Tregs as well as in blood Treg, naive and memory CD4+ cells. Mononuclear cells from lymph nodes or 50 ml of peripheral blood were isolated by Ficoll density gradient centrifugation. Sorted cell populations were confirmed by FACS to exceed 90% purity. A distance of 12 bases separates the germline ends of V and J, which lose 5 bases and 8 bases respectively. Including the terminal cysteine and phenylalanine, the CDR3 comprises 12 residues. The only DNA kept is the CDR3, 36 bases in frame from the first base. Summary of the overall study and its limitations: Tumor memory CD4+ T cell TCR gene usage clustered with blood and lymph node memory CD4+ cells and lymph node naive CD4+ cells. Across about 20 patients, 10% to 15% of tumor Treg TRBV12-4/TRBJ1-2 sequences were shared with naive CD4+ cells, compared with less than 2.3% shared with blood Tregs or memory cells. The TCR alpha and beta sequences of tumor-infiltrating Tregs showed the greatest overlap with tumor naive CD4+ T cells, followed by blood naive CD4+ T cells. The validation in the larger cohort was limited to a single TCR beta V-J rearrangement instead of whole repertoires.

In its sample, this clonotype comes out as medium-sized (0.01 to 0.1%). What antigen it recognizes has not been identified. No base quality values were provided; no much bigger clone lies one nucleotide off. Libraries were built with multiplex PCR. The sequencer was an Ion Torrent PGM. Adaptor-ligated barcode primers were used to amplify TRBV12-4/TRBJ1-2 clonotypes in the roughly 25-patient analysis. The Ion Personal Genome Machine system was used to sequence the TRBV12-4/TRBJ1-2 amplicons from the approximately 21-patient cohort. From the authors' description of their analysis: For each of nine subset-tissue groups, sequencing data from the five patients were pooled, and the groups were then compared using unsupervised clustering of TCR gene usage. The Morisita-Horn index, with shared sequences weighted by their contribution to each repertoire, was used to calculate repertoire similarity. TCRdb cleaned the public reads at Q25 with fastp, built clones with MiXCR and kept in-frame beta chains. Entries that share a CDR3 protein sequence are merged under the most common genes and DNA. V and J calls and clone size were set by TCRdb, not the authors. For this sample the table gives some 1,500 distinct CDR3 sequences, of which 4% to 5% were detected only once. Of the sample, less than 60% falls within the top ten clones.

Sequencing was carried out using naive CD4+ T cells sorted from blood. The cell subset or site label for this specimen denotes: naive CD4+ T cells, CD4+CD45RA+CD25-. This sequence uses TRBV12-3 or TRBV12-4 and TRBJ1-2; the D gene lacks a confident call. This TCR derives from a female donor with breast cancer. This receptor has the CDR3 CASSVQWSGYTF. The DNA sequence is TGTGCCAGCAGTGTACAATGGAGCGGCTACACCTTC.